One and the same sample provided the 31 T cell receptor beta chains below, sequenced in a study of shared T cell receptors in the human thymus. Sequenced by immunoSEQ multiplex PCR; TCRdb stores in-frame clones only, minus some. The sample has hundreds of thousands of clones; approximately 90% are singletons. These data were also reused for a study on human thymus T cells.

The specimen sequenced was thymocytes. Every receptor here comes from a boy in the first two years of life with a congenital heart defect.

CDR3 residues: CASSVSDRGMATNEKLFF. The CDR3 nucleotides read TGTGCCAGCAGCGTTAGTGATAGGGGGATGGCCACTAATGAAAAACTGTTTTTT. The rearrangement joins TRBV9 to TRBJ1-4; a possible D gene is TRBD1 (6 bases). This CDR3 is 18 amino acids long. Trimming left V 2 bases short and J 2 bases short, with 19 bases between. CDR1 is SGDLS, CDR2 YYNGEE, per germline.

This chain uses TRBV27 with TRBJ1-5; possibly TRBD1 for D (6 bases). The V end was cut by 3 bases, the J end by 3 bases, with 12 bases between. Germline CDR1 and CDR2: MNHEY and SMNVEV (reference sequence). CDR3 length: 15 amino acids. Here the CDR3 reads CASSFQGTPNQPQHF. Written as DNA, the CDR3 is TGTGCCAGCAGTTTCCAGGGGACGCCCAATCAGCCCCAGCATTTT.

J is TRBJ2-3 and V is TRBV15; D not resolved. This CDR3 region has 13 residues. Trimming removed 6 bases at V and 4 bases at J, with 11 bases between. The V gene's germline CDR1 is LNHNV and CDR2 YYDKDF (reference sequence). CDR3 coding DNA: TGTGCCACCAGGCCAATAGTTGCAGATACGCAGTATTTT. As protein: CATRPIVADTQYF.

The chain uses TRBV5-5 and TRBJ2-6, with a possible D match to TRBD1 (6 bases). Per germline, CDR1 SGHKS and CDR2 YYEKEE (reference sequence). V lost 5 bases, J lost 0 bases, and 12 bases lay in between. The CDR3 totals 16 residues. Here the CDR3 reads CASRTGTISGANVLTF. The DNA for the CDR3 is TGTGCCAGCAGAACCGGGACAATCTCTGGGGCCAACGTCCTGACTTTC.

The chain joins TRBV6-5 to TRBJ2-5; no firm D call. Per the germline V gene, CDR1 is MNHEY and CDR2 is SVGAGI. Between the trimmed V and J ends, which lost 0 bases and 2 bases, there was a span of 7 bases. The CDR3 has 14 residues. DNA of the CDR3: TGTGCCAGCAGTTACTCGAGGCAGCAAGAGACCCAGTACTTC. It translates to CASSYSRQQETQYF.

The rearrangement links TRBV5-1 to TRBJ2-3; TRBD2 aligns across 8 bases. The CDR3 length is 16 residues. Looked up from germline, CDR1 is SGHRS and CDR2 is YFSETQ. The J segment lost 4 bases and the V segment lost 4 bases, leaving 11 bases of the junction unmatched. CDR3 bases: TGCGCCAGCAGCGGCGAACTAGCGGAGCTCTCAGATACGCAGTATTTT. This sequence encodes CASSGELAELSDTQYF.

The CDR3, as DNA: TGCGCCAGCAGGGGGTCTGATACCGGGACTAGCGGCTACGAGCAGTACTTC. Amino acid sequence: CASRGSDTGTSGYEQYF. The chain has TRBV10-1 and TRBJ2-7; 11 nucleotides agree with TRBD2. V trimming: 6 bases; J trimming: 3 bases; junction bases outside the gene matches: 13. Germline CDR1 reads WNHNN; CDR2 reads SYGVQD (reference sequence). This CDR3 is built from 17 residues.

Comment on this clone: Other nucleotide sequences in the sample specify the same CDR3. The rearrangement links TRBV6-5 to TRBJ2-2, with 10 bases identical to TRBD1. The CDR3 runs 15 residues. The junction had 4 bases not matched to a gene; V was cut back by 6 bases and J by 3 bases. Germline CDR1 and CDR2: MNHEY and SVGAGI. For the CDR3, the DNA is TGTGCCAGCAGCTCCGGGACAGGGGACACCGGGGAGCTGTTTTTT. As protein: CASSSGTGDTGELFF.

In DNA, the CDR3 is TGTGCCAGCAGCCCCCAGGGGGCTGCCTACGAGCAGTACTTC. Translated: CASSPQGAAYEQYF. This rearrangement joins TRBV14 to TRBJ2-7, with 8 bases identical to TRBD1. This CDR3 region has 14 residues. CDR1 and CDR2 (germline): SGHDN, FVKESK. Trimming took 4 bases from V and 2 from J; bases not matched to a gene: 4. Full variable domain (missing parts from reference TRBV14 and TRBJ2-7): EAGVTQFPSHSVIEKGQTVTLRCDPISGHDNLYWYRRVMGKEIKFLLHFVKESKQDESGMPNNRFLAERTGGTYSTLKVQPAELEDSGVYFCASSPQGAAYEQYFGPGTRLTVT.

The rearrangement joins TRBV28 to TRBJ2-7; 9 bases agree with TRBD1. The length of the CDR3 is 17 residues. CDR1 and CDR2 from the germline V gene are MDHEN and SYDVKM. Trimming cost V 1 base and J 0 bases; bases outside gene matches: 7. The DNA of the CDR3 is TGTGCCAGCAGTTTATCTTCGGGACAGGGTCCCTCCTACGAGCAGTACTTC. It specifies CASSLSSGQGPSYEQYF.

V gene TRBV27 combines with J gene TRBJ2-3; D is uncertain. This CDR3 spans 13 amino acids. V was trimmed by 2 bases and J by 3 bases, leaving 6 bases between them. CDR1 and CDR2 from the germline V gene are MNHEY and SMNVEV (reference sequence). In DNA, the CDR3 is TGTGCCAGCAGTTTACGGTGGACAGATACGCAGTATTTT. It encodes CASSLRWTDTQYF.

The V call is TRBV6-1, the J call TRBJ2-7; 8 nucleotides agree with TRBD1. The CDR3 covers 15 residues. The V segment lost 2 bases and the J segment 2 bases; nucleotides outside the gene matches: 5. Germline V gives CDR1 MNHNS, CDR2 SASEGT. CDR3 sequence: CASSEYGTGAYEQYF. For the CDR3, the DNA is TGTGCCAGCAGTGAATATGGGACAGGAGCCTACGAGCAGTACTTC.

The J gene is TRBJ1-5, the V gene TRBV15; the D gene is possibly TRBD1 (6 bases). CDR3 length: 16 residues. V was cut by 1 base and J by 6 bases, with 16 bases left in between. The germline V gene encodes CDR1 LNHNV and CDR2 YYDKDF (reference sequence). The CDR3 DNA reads TGTGCCACCAGCAGAGGAGGGCGCAGGGGCCGTCAGCCCCAGCATTTT. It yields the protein CATSRGGRRGRQPQHF.

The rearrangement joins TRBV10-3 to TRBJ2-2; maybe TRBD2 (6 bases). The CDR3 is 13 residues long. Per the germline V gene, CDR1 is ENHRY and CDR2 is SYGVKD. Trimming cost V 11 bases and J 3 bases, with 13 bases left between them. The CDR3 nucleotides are TGTGCCCTGCGGGGCGCCTACACCGGGGAGCTGTTTTTT. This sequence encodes CALRGAYTGELFF.

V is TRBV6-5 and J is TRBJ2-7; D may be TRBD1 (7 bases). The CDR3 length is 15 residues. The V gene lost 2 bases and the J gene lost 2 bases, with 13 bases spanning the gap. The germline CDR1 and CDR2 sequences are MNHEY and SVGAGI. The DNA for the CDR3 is TGTGCCAGCAGTTACAGGGGGGACAGTCCCTACGAGCAGTACTTC. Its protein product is CASSYRGDSPYEQYF.

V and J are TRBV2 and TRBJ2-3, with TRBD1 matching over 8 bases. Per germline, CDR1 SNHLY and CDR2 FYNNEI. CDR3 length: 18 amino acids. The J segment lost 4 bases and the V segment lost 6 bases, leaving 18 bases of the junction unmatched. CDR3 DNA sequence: TGTGCCAGCAGCCCAGACCCCGCAGGGGGCGGGTCGGCAGATACGCAGTATTTT. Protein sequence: CASSPDPAGGGSADTQYF.

CDR3 sequence: CASSLYRGIGNQPQHF. The CDR3 nucleotides read TGTGCCAGCAGCTTATATCGAGGGATTGGCAATCAGCCCCAGCATTTT. The chain employs TRBV7-2 and TRBJ1-5; D is unresolved. The CDR3 is made up of 16 amino acids. Trimming stripped 2 bases from V and 2 bases from J, with 13 bases between. Per germline, CDR1 SGHTA and CDR2 FQGNSA.

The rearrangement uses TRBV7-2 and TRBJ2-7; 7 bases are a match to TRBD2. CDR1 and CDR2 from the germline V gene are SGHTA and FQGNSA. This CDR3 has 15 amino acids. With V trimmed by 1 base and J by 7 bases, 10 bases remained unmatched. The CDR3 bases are TGTGCCAGCAGCTTAGAGGGGAGGGGCTTAGGAGAGCAGTACTTC. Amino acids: CASSLEGRGLGEQYF.

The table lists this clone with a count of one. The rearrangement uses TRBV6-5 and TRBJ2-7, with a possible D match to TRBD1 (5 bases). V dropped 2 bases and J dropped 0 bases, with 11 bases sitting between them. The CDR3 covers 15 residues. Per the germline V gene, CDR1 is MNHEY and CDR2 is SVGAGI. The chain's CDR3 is CASSYQSGPSYEQYF. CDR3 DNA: TGTGCCAGCAGTTACCAGTCAGGGCCCTCCTACGAGCAGTACTTC.

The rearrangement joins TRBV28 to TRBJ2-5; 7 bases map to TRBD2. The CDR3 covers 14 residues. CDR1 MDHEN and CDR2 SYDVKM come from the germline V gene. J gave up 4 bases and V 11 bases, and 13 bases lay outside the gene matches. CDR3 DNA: TGTGCCGTGGGGGGGGGATTTCTCGGAGAGACCCAGTACTTC. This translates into CAVGGGFLGETQYF.

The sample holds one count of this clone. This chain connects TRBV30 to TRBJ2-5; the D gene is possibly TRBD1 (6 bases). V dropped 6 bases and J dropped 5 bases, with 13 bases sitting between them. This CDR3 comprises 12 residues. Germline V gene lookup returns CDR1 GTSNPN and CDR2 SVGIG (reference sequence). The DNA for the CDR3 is TGTGCCTGCCTCGACAGGTGGGAGACCCAGTACTTC. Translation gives CACLDRWETQYF.

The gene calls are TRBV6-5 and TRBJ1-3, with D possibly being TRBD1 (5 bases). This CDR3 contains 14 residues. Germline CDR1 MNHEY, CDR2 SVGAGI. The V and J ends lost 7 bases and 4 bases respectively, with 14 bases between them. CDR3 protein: CASTEKGPGNTIYF. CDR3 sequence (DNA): TGTGCCAGCACCGAGAAGGGGCCAGGAAACACCATATATTTT.

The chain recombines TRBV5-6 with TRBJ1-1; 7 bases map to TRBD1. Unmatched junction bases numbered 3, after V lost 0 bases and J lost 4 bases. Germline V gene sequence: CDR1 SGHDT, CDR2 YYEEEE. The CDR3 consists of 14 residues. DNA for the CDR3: TGTGCCAGCAGCTTGGACAGGGGTGTCACTGAAGCTTTCTTT. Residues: CASSLDRGVTEAFF. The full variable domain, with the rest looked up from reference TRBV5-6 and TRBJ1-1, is DAGVTQSPTHLIKTRGQQVTLRCSPKSGHDTVSWYQQALGQGPQFIFQYYEEEERQRGNFPDRFSGHQFPNYSSELNVNALLLGDSALYLCASSLDRGVTEAFFGQGTRLTVV.

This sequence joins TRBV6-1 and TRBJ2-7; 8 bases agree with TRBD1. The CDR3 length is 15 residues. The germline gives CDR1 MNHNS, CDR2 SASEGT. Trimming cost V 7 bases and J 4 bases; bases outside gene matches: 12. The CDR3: CASTPAGTGSYEQYF. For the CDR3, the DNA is TGTGCCAGCACCCCCGCAGGGACAGGATCATACGAGCAGTACTTC.

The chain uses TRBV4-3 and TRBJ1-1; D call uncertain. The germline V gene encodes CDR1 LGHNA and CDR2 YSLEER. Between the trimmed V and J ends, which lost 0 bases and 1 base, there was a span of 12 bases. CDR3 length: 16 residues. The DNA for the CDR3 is TGCGCCAGCAGCCAAGAAAGCGGTCAAACGAACACTGAAGCTTTCTTT. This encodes CASSQESGQTNTEAFF.

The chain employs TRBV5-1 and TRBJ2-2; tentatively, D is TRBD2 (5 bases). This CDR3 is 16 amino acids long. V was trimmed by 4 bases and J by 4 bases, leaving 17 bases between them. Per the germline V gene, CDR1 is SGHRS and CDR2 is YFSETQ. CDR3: CASSLPGLATTGELFF. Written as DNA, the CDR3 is TGCGCCAGCAGCCTTCCAGGACTGGCGACCACCGGGGAGCTGTTTTTT.

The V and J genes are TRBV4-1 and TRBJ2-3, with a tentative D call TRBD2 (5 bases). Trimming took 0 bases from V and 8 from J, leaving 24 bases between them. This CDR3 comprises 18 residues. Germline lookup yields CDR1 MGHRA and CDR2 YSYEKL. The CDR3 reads CASSQEPSDSGPFCTQYF. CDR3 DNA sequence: TGCGCCAGCAGCCAAGAACCCTCGGACTCGGGTCCATTTTGTACGCAGTATTTT.

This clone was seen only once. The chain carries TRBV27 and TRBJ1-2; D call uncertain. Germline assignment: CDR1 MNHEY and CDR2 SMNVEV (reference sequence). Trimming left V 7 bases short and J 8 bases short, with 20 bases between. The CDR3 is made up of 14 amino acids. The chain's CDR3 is CASTSEGETRGYTF. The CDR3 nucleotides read TGTGCCAGCACCTCCGAAGGCGAGACGCGGGGCTACACCTTC.

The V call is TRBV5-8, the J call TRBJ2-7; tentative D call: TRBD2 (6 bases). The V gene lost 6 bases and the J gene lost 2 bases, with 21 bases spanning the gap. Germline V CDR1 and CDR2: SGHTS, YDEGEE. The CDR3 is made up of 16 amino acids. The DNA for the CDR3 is TGTGCCAGCACCAAGTGGACAATCTCGGGGGCCTACGAGCAGTACTTC. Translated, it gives CASTKWTISGAYEQYF.

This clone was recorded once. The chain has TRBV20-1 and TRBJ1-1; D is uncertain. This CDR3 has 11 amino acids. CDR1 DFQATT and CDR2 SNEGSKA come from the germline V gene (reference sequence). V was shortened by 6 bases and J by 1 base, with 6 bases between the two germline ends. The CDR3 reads CSAGENTEAFF. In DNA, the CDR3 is TGCAGTGCCGGGGAGAACACTGAAGCTTTCTTT.

The CDR3 here is CASSLGGGEHTEAFF. The CDR3 coding sequence is TGTGCCAGCAGTTTAGGCGGGGGTGAACACACTGAAGCTTTCTTT. The chain has TRBV28 and TRBJ1-1; TRBD1 might be the D (5 bases). V lost 2 bases to trimming and J lost 3 bases, with 13 bases between them. Germline CDR1 reads MDHEN; CDR2 reads SYDVKM. This CDR3 is 15 amino acids long.